Listed here are 2 T cell receptor beta chains from one sample, sequenced in a study of cytomegalovirus exposure and HLA in healthy donors. The PCR made use of 60 Vbeta and 13 Jbeta primers. Sequenced by immunoSEQ multiplex PCR; TCRdb stores in-frame clones only, minus some. Seen in this sample are under 50,000 clones; the ten most common clones hold under 5%. Sequenced material: PBMCs. All receptors derive from a male donor in good health and CMV-seronegative.

This chain connects TRBV19 to TRBJ1-1; TRBD1 is a possible D gene (5 bases). Germline V CDR1 and CDR2: LNHDA, SQIVND (reference sequence). The CDR3 is 15 residues long. The V end lost 5 bases, the J end lost 4 bases, and 17 bases lay between the germline ends. The CDR3 DNA reads as TGTGCCAGTAGTGACCAGGGTAATAGGGCCACTGAAGCTTTCTTT. Protein product: CASSDQGNRATEAFF.

The chain joins TRBV10-1 to TRBJ1-3; 7 positions agree with TRBD1. The J segment lost 0 bases and the V segment lost 2 bases, leaving 4 bases of the junction unmatched. There are 16 residues in the CDR3. Germline V lookup: CDR1 WNHNN, CDR2 SYGVQD (reference sequence). This CDR3 is CASSEDRALSGNTIYF. CDR3 DNA sequence: TGCGCCAGCAGTGAGGACAGGGCCCTCTCTGGAAACACCATATATTTT.